The 16 T cell receptor beta chains below were found in one sample sequenced in a study of metastatic and nonmetastatic thyroid tumors. No patient had received any treatment before thyroid surgery. TCRdb called clones again from the PCR reads with MiXCR. The table has about 37,000 clones, approximately 13% seen once. The specimen was blood. The receptors were gathered from a female donor with papillary thyroid cancer or a benign thyroid nodule (not recorded which). Some clones in this sample may be carry-over from other donors' samples.

Many counts were recorded for this clone. V is TRBV19 and J is TRBJ2-3; no reliable D call. The germline CDR1 and CDR2 sequences are LNHDA and SQIVND (reference sequence). V was clipped by 4 bases and J by 4 bases, with 12 bases between them. The CDR3 covers 14 residues. The CDR3 spells CASSRTAGSDTQYF. The CDR3 DNA reads TGTGCCAGTAGTAGGACGGCAGGTTCAGATACGCAGTATTTT.

This clone was picked up many times. The genes are TRBV29-1 and TRBJ1-5; 8 nucleotides align to TRBD1. The CDR3 is 15 amino acids. V was pared by 4 bases and J by 3 bases, with 8 bases of the junction left unmatched. In germline, CDR1 is SQVTM, CDR2 ANQGSEA. This CDR3 is CSVAFGQGYNQPQHF. The CDR3 nucleotides read TGCAGCGTTGCCTTCGGACAGGGCTACAATCAGCCCCAGCATTTT.

This clone occurred many times. The chain couples TRBV15 to TRBJ1-2, with D possibly being TRBD1 (5 bases). This CDR3 is 13 amino acids long. Per germline, CDR1 LNHNV and CDR2 YYDKDF (reference sequence). Trimming pared 1 base from V and 8 bases from J, leaving 11 bases between. The DNA for the CDR3 is TGTGCCACCAGCAGAGTGGGGGTCGGGGGCTACACCTTC. This translates into CATSRVGVGGYTF.

This clone was counted at least ten times. One junction end disagrees with the germline gene, perhaps due to a read error. The J gene is TRBJ2-7, the V gene TRBV25-1, with D perhaps matching TRBD2 (6 bases). Germline loops: CDR1 MGHDK, CDR2 SYGVNS. This CDR3 contains 11 residues. As DNA, the CDR3 is TGTGCCAGCAGTGGCTCAGCGGGCCCACTGTTC. This translates into CASSGSAGPLF.

This clone is deemed medium-sized. The CDR3: CASSLTGYGYTF. DNA of the CDR3: TGTGCCAGCAGTTTGACAGGGTATGGCTACACCTTC. The chain carries TRBV12-3 or TRBV12-4 and TRBJ1-2, with 7 bases that match TRBD1. V lost 3 bases, J lost 5 bases, and 0 bases stayed unmatched. The CDR3 covers 12 residues.

This clone is labeled as medium-sized (0.01 to 0.1%). CDR3 protein: CASSGWTGLRNYGYTF. The CDR3 bases are TGTGCCAGCAGTGGATGGACAGGGTTAAGGAACTATGGCTACACCTTC. This chain joins TRBV6-1 and TRBJ1-2, with 8 bases identical to TRBD1. The CDR3 consists of 16 residues. Germline V CDR1 and CDR2: MNHNS, SASEGT. The ends lost 4 bases at V and 2 bases at J; junction bases unmatched: 9.

This clone has ten or more counts. The rearrangement joins TRBV11-3 to TRBJ2-1; the match to TRBD2 covers 11 bases. V lost 5 bases, J lost 9 bases, and 15 bases stayed unmatched. This CDR3 contains 17 residues. Per the germline V gene, CDR1 is SGHNT and CDR2 is YENEEA. The CDR3 here is CASSPEGLADPVGEQFF. Written as DNA, the CDR3 is TGTGCCAGCAGCCCAGAGGGACTAGCGGACCCGGTAGGTGAGCAGTTCTTC.

A remark on this clone: One end of the junction fails to match germline, which may point to a read error. V usage is TRBV12-3 or TRBV12-4 and J usage is TRBJ1-1; D is perhaps TRBD1 (5 bases). The CDR3 has 14 amino acids. In nucleotides, the CDR3 is TGTGTCAGCAGCTTAGGGGCTCTGAACACTGAAGCTTTCTTT. It specifies CVSSLGALNTEAFF.

This clone was recorded once. The chain joins TRBV4-1 to TRBJ2-2; no clear D. The CDR3 has 13 residues. The V end was cut by 3 bases, the J end by 8 bases, with 10 bases between. Germline CDR1 is MGHRA and CDR2 is YSYEKL. The CDR3 loop reads CASSQTLPGELFF. The DNA of the CDR3 is TGCGCCAGCAGCCAGACTCTCCCGGGGGAGCTGTTTTTT.

As concerns this clone: A junction boundary mismatches the germline segment, possibly from a read error. This sequence joins TRBV11-1 and TRBJ1-1, with TRBD1 matching 7 bases. The CDR3 covers 16 residues. Per the germline V gene, CDR1 is SGHAT and CDR2 is FQDESV (reference sequence). The CDR3 region is CASSHGTAHLNTEALF. In nucleotides, the CDR3 is TGTGCCAGCAGCCACGGGACAGCCCACCTGAACACTGAAGCTTTATTT.

This clone was counted at least ten times. The rearrangement links TRBV6-6 to TRBJ1-1; 12 bases are shared with TRBD1. CDR3 length: 18 amino acids. The junction had 12 bases not matched to a gene; V was cut back by 4 bases and J by 3 bases. From germline, CDR1 is MNHNY and CDR2 SVGAGI (reference sequence). The CDR3 region is CASSSRPGTGGWDTEAFF. The CDR3 DNA follows: TGTGCCAGCAGTTCTCGACCGGGGACAGGGGGCTGGGACACTGAAGCTTTCTTT.

The chain combines TRBV5-5 with TRBJ2-7, with 7 bases lining up with TRBD1. With V trimmed by 3 bases and J by 0 bases, 6 bases remained unmatched. CDR1 is SGHKS and CDR2 is YYEKEE in the germline V gene (reference sequence). This CDR3 region has 15 residues. The CDR3 here is CASSSQTGSSYEQYF. The CDR3 bases are TGTGCCAGCAGCTCCCAGACAGGGAGCTCCTACGAGCAGTACTTC.

This clone was seen a few times. This chain links TRBV6-1 with TRBJ2-7; D possibly uses TRBD1 or TRBD2 (6 bases each). V was pared by 7 bases and J by 5 bases, with 15 bases between. CDR3 size: 13 residues. Germline CDR1 and CDR2: MNHNS and SASEGT. Here the CDR3 DNA reads TGTGCCAGCAAGCGGGCAGGGGTCCACGAGCAGTACTTC. This gives the protein CASKRAGVHEQYF.

Many counts were recorded for this clone. The chain links TRBV7-8 to TRBJ2-7; a weak D match, TRBD2 (6 bases). CDR3 length: 14 amino acids. V was pared by 4 bases and J by 5 bases, with 15 bases between. The germline gives CDR1 SGHVS, CDR2 FQNEAQ. This chain's CDR3 is CASSWGSRGDEQYF. In DNA form, the CDR3 reads TGTGCCAGCAGCTGGGGGTCGCGGGGAGACGAGCAGTACTTC.

In this sample, this clone turned up many times. This sequence joins TRBV19 and TRBJ2-2; tentatively, D is TRBD1 (5 bases). V lost 3 bases, J lost 8 bases, and 10 bases lay in between. The CDR3 spans 13 residues. Germline-derived CDR1 and CDR2 are LNHDA and SQIVND (reference sequence). CDR3 DNA: TGTGCCAGTAGTATCCAGGGCAGGGGGGAGCTGTTTTTT. Translation: CASSIQGRGELFF.

V usage is TRBV11-2 and J usage is TRBJ1-2, with a possible D match to TRBD1 (6 bases). The CDR3 totals 15 residues. Germline-derived CDR1 and CDR2 are SGHAT and FQNNGV. With 5 bases removed from V and 4 bases from J, the gap between germline ends came to 17 bases. For the CDR3, the DNA is TGTGCCAGCAGCCCCGAGGGGGTTGTACCCTATGGCTACACCTTC. Amino acid sequence: CASSPEGVVPYGYTF.